These T cell receptor beta chains were read from a single sample in a study of OX40 agonist ivuxolimab in advanced cancers. TCRdb's table, derived via immunoSEQ multiplex PCR, lists solely in-frame clones and lacks some. The data show roughly 24,000 clones, with approximately 89% seen just once and approximately 35% held by the top ten. Sequenced here: CD4+ or CD8+ T cells sorted from blood, sampled in a trial of the OX40 agonist ivuxolimab. Source of these receptors: an adult with an advanced solid tumor such as melanoma, head and neck, liver or kidney cancer. The CDR3 runs from the conserved cysteine through the conserved F or W. A D gene is named only where the DNA matches it firmly. The size of a clone is reported for some rows only, either as once, few or many, or as a class for expanded clones.

TRBJ1-5,TRBV19,few,TRBD1,TGTGCCAGTAGTCCGCGCCAGGACAGGGGCAATCAGCCCCAGCATTTT,CASSPRQDRGNQPQHF
TRBJ1-2,TRBV4-2,few,.,TGTGCCAGCAGCCAAGCCCTTGCGGAAGGCTACACCTTC,CASSQALAEGYTF
TRBJ1-4,TRBV6-5,.,.,TGTGCCAGCAGTTACAAAACAGTTGCAACTAATGAAAAACTGTTTTTT,CASSYKTVATNEKLFF
TRBJ1-1,TRBV5-5,few,.,TGTGCCAGCAGCTTGTGGGGGGTTGGCACTGAAGCTTTCTTT,CASSLWGVGTEAFF
TRBJ2-3,TRBV5-1,.,TRBD2,TGCGCCAGCAGCTTAGCGGGGGGGCCAACAGATACGCAGTATTTT,CASSLAGGPTDTQYF
TRBJ1-5,TRBV27,.,.,TGTGCCAGCAGTGGGGCAGTATATCAGCCCCAGCATTTT,CASSGAVYQPQHF
TRBJ1-2,TRBV6-5,.,.,TGTGCCAGCAGGCAGTATTATGGCTACACCTTC,CASRQYYGYTF
TRBJ2-3,TRBV13,.,TRBD2,TGTGCCAGCAGCTCTACCTCTAGCGGGGGGCCGAAGGATACGCAGTATTTT,CASSSTSSGGPKDTQYF
TRBJ1-1,TRBV7-8,.,.,TGTGCCAGCAGCTTAGCTGACAGGATGAACACTGAAGCTTTCTTT,CASSLADRMNTEAFF
TRBJ2-7,TRBV27,.,.,TGTGCCAGCAGTTTATCGCCCGGACTAAAGTCCCCCTACGAGCAGTACTTC,CASSLSPGLKSPYEQYF
TRBJ2-1,TRBV25-1,.,.,TGTGCCAGCGGCTGGGGGGAAGAGCAGTTCTTC,CASGWGEEQFF